This T cell receptor beta chain was observed in a study of neurological immune-mediated disorders. Study conclusions and caveats: Multiple sclerosis patients had less TCR clonal expansion than even healthy controls, unlike HTLV-1-associated myelopathy.

CDR3 length: 14 amino acids. Trimming took 0 bases from V and 1 from J, leaving 10 bases between them. Germline V gives CDR1 DFQATT, CDR2 SNEGSKA (reference sequence). The cDNA was generated through 5'RACE incorporating 10-nucleotide random UMIs. In TCRdb, the 5' RACE reads were re-called with MiXCR into one record per CDR3 protein. In the table there are about 59,000 distinct CDR3 sequences, approximately 25% of which are singletons. The time point denotes: technical triplicate 2. This clonotype is labeled medium-sized. The antigen is unknown. This chain uses TRBV20-1 with TRBJ2-7, with D uncertain. The clonotype was recovered from a man aged 55 to 70 with HTLV-1-associated myelopathy (HAM/TSP). Sample: PBMCs. CDR3 nucleotide sequence: TGCAGTGCTAGAGATCCAAGTCAGTCCTACGAGCAGTACTTC. Protein sequence: CSARDPSQSYEQYF.